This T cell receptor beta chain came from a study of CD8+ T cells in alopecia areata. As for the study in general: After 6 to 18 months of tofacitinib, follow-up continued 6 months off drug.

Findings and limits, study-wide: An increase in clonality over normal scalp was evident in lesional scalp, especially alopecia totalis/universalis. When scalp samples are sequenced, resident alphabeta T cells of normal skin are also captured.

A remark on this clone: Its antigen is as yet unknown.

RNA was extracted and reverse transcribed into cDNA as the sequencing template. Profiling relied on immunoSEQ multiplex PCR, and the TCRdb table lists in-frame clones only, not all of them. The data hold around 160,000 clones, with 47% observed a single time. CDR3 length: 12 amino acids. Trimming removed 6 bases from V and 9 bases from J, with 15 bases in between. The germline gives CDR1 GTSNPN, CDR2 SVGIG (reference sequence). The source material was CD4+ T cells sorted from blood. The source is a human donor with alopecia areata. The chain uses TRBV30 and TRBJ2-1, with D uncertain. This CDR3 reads CACGEYPREQFF. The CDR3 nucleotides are TGTGCCTGCGGCGAATACCCACGTGAGCAGTTCTTC.